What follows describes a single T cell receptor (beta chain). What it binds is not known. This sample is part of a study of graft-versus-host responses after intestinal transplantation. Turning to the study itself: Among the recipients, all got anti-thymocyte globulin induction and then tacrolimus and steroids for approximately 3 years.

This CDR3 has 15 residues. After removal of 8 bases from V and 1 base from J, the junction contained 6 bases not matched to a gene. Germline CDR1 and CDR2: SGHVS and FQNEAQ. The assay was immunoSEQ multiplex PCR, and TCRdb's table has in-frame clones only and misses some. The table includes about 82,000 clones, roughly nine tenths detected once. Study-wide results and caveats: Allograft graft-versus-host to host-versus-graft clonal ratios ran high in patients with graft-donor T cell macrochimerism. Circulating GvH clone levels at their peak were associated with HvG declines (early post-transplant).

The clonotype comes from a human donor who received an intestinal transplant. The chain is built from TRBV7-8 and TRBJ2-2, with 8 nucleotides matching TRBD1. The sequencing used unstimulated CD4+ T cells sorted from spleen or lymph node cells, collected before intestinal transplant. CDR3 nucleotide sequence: TGTGCCAGCGCCTCGGGGACAGGGAACACCGGGGAGCTGTTTTTT. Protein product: CASASGTGNTGELFF.